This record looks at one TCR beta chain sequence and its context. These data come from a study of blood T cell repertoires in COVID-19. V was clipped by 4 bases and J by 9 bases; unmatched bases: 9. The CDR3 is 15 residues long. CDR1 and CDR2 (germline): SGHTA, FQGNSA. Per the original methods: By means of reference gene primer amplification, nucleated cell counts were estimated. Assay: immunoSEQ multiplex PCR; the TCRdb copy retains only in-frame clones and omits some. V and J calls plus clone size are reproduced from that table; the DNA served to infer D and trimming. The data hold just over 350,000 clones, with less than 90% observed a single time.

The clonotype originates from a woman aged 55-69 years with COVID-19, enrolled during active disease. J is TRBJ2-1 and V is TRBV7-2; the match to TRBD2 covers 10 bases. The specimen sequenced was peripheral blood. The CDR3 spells CASSSKSGGAAEQFF. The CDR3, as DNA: TGTGCCAGCAGCTCCAAGAGCGGGGGGGCGGCTGAGCAGTTCTTC.